A single sample gave rise to the 15 T cell receptor beta chains below, sequenced in a study of shared clonotypes between healthy human individuals. Libraries were prepared by immunoSEQ multiplex PCR; TCRdb keeps only in-frame clonotypes and omits some of them. Of over a million clones listed, roughly 96% are singletons. Sequenced: naive CD4+ T cells sorted from blood. The subset denotes: CD45RA+ positively selected. The receptors were gathered from a young man in good health.

J is TRBJ2-1 and V is TRBV27; TRBD2 matches at 8 bases. The CDR3 covers 14 residues. The V segment lost 6 bases and the J segment 9 bases; nucleotides outside the gene matches: 10. In germline, CDR1 is MNHEY, CDR2 SMNVEV (reference sequence). The CDR3 sequence: CASRSSGSVGEQFF. For the CDR3, the DNA is TGTGCCAGCAGATCGAGCGGGAGTGTTGGTGAGCAGTTCTTC.

This rearrangement joins TRBV29-1 to TRBJ1-2, with a weak D call TRBD1 (5 bases). Germline V gene sequence: CDR1 SQVTM, CDR2 ANQGSEA. Trimming left V 6 bases short and J 2 bases short, with 10 bases between. The CDR3 length is 12 residues. CDR3 in DNA: TGCAGCGTGTCCGGGACGAACTATGGCTACACCTTC. This gives the protein CSVSGTNYGYTF.

The V gene is TRBV4-1, the J gene TRBJ2-3; 9 positions match TRBD2. This CDR3 has 16 amino acids. Per the germline V gene, CDR1 is MGHRA and CDR2 is YSYEKL. V lost 1 base and J lost 1; bases outside the gene matches: 3. CDR3: CASSQGTSARTDTQYF. The DNA for the CDR3 is TGCGCCAGCAGCCAAGGGACTAGCGCCCGCACAGATACGCAGTATTTT.

J is TRBJ1-2 and V is TRBV5-6; D ambiguous. The V end was cut by 4 bases, the J end by 6 bases, with 13 bases between. Per germline, CDR1 SGHDT and CDR2 YYEEEE. The CDR3 is 13 residues long. CDR3 bases: TGTGCCAGCAGCCGAGGCAGGACCGATGGCTACACCTTC. Protein sequence: CASSRGRTDGYTF.

The rearrangement uses TRBV5-4 and TRBJ1-2; tentatively, D is TRBD1 (5 bases). V was trimmed by 4 bases and J by 3 bases, leaving 13 bases between them. CDR1 and CDR2 (germline): SGHNT, YYREEE (reference sequence). CDR3 size: 14 residues. The CDR3 DNA reads as TGTGCCAGCAGCCCTGTCCGGGGGGACTATGGCTACACCTTC. This encodes CASSPVRGDYGYTF.

V gene TRBV11-2 combines with J gene TRBJ1-1, with a tentative D call TRBD1 (5 bases). The CDR3 has 15 amino acids. With 1 base removed from V and 4 bases from J, the gap between germline ends came to 13 bases. Germline lookup yields CDR1 SGHAT and CDR2 FQNNGV. Here the CDR3 reads CASSLAGTKGTEAFF. CDR3 DNA sequence: TGTGCCAGCAGCTTAGCCGGGACGAAGGGCACTGAAGCTTTCTTT.

The chain combines TRBV5-1 with TRBJ2-5; a weak D match, TRBD1 (6 bases). This CDR3 contains 14 residues. Trimming took off 4 bases at V and 5 bases at J, with 15 bases between the two ends. The germline gives CDR1 SGHRS, CDR2 YFSETQ. The CDR3 protein is CASSQPGQFETQYF. The CDR3 coding sequence is TGCGCCAGCAGCCAGCCCGGACAGTTTGAGACCCAGTACTTC.

This clone was seen only once. The V call is TRBV29-1, the J call TRBJ2-3; 12 bases are shared with TRBD2. Germline assignment: CDR1 SQVTM and CDR2 ANQGSEA. With 3 bases clipped from V and 4 bases from J, the junction kept 5 bases outside the gene matches. The CDR3 has 15 amino acids. The CDR3 nucleotides read TGCAGCGTTGATATGACTAGCGGGAGCGCAGATACGCAGTATTTT. This gives the protein CSVDMTSGSADTQYF.

This chain's CDR3 is CASSGRGTSGTSTDTQYF. The CDR3 DNA reads TGCGCCAGCAGTGGCAGGGGGACTAGCGGGACTAGCACAGATACGCAGTATTTT. The V call is TRBV10-2, the J call TRBJ2-3; TRBD2 matches 13 bases. Germline CDR1 is WSHSY and CDR2 is SAAADI. The ends lost 4 bases at V and 0 bases at J; junction bases unmatched: 7. The CDR3 sequence is 18 residues long.

V gene TRBV18 combines with J gene TRBJ1-5, with D possibly TRBD1 on 5 matching bases. Germline V gene data show CDR1 as KGHSH and CDR2 as LQKENI. CDR3 size: 16 residues. The V and J ends lost 5 bases and 0 bases respectively, with 14 bases between them. The CDR3 DNA reads TGTGCCAGCTCAACTACCGGGACGGTTAGCAATCAGCCCCAGCATTTT. It encodes CASSTTGTVSNQPQHF.

This clone was observed once. This rearrangement joins TRBV7-2 to TRBJ2-5; 8 bases fit TRBD2. The CDR3 is 15 residues long. CDR1 is SGHTA, CDR2 FQGNSA, per germline. The V segment lost 7 bases and the J segment 4 bases; nucleotides outside the gene matches: 11. The DNA of the CDR3 is TGTGCCAGCACCCCCCTAGTAGCGGGACGAGAGACCCAGTACTTC. This codes for CASTPLVAGRETQYF.

The genes are TRBV5-1 and TRBJ2-2; D tentatively fits TRBD1 or TRBD2 (6 bases each). The V gene's germline CDR1 is SGHRS and CDR2 YFSETQ. V lost 4 bases, J lost 6 bases, and 19 bases lay in between. This CDR3 contains 16 residues. The CDR3 spells CASSREGGLSAGELFF. The CDR3, as DNA: TGCGCCAGCAGCCGTGAGGGGGGCCTGAGCGCCGGGGAGCTGTTTTTT.

The V and J genes are TRBV2 and TRBJ2-2, with TRBD2 matching over 12 bases. The CDR3 loop spans 16 amino acids. Per the germline V gene, CDR1 is SNHLY and CDR2 is FYNNEI. The trim removed 8 bases at V and 5 bases at J, leaving 9 bases unmatched. The CDR3 region has the DNA TGTGCCAGCTCTACTAGCGGGAGGCCGAGGACCGGGGAGCTGTTTTTT. Translated, it gives CASSTSGRPRTGELFF.

The J gene is TRBJ2-6, the V gene TRBV28; D might be TRBD1 (5 bases). The length of the CDR3 is 16 residues. The germline V and J ends were trimmed by 5 bases and 2 bases, with 13 bases remaining between them. CDR1 is MDHEN, CDR2 SYDVKM, per germline. The CDR3 DNA sequence: TGTGCCAGCAGTCCGATCAGGGTAACTGGGGCCAACGTCCTGACTTTC. As protein: CASSPIRVTGANVLTF.

This clone was counted a single time. Here the CDR3 reads CASSFGRSEGNEQFF. Here the CDR3 DNA reads TGTGCCAGCAGCTTCGGCCGAAGTGAGGGGAATGAGCAGTTCTTC. The chain couples TRBV9 to TRBJ2-1; the D gene could be TRBD1 or TRBD2 (5 bases each). The V end lost 4 bases, the J end lost 7 bases, and 18 bases lay between the germline ends. This CDR3 has 15 amino acids. Germline loops: CDR1 SGDLS, CDR2 YYNGEE.